This passage covers 8 T cell receptor beta chains from one sample sequenced in a study of T cell responses to AZD1222 COVID-19 vaccine. TCRdb's table, derived via immunoSEQ multiplex PCR, lists solely in-frame clones and lacks some. The sample lists 150,000 to 200,000 clones, 80% to 90% occurring once. Sequenced material: peripheral blood, taken on day 0 of AZD1222 vaccination. Receptors were obtained from an adult in good health.

A word on this clone: The junction and the germline gene differ at one end; a read error may be behind it. The rearrangement joins TRBV20-1 to TRBJ1-2; no clear D. The CDR3 consists of 10 residues. Germline values: CDR1 DFQATT, CDR2 SNEGSKA (reference sequence). DNA of the CDR3: TGCAGTGCTAGGTCAAAGGACCTATACTTC. Translated: CSARSKDLYF.

The chain joins TRBV11-3 to TRBJ1-1; D may be TRBD1 (5 bases). In germline, CDR1 is SGHNT, CDR2 YENEEA. This CDR3 is built from 13 residues. Deletions cut 6 bases from V and 4 bases from J, with 12 bases between. The CDR3 bases are TGTGCCAGCAGTCAGCAGGGTGGCACTGAAGCTTTCTTT. Amino acids: CASSQQGGTEAFF.

This sequence joins TRBV5-1 and TRBJ2-3; 11 positions match TRBD2. Per the germline V gene, CDR1 is SGHRS and CDR2 is YFSETQ. V shed 4 bases, J shed 6 bases, and the junction held 10 bases outside the gene matches. The CDR3 sequence is 16 residues long. The CDR3 DNA reads as TGCGCCAGCAGCCACGGAGTAGCGGGGGGGCTGGATACGCAGTATTTT. Protein: CASSHGVAGGLDTQYF.

The V call is TRBV21-1, the J call TRBJ2-7; TRBD2, the table's D call, was not compared with the DNA. TRBV21-1 is assigned pseudogene status. This CDR3 is built from 14 residues. The chain's CDR3 is CARPRTSGGVQQYF. The CDR3 DNA reads TGTGCCAGGCCGCGGACTAGCGGGGGGGTTCAGCAGTACTTC.

This clone was found a few times. This chain uses TRBV7-3 with TRBJ2-1; no clear D gene. Trimming stripped 5 bases from V and 2 bases from J, with 13 bases between. CDR3 length: 15 residues. CDR1 and CDR2 (germline): SGHTA, FQGTGA. The chain's CDR3 is CASSADTTPYNEQFF. CDR3 bases: TGTGCCAGCAGCGCTGACACCACCCCCTACAATGAGCAGTTCTTC.

This chain connects TRBV10-1 to TRBJ1-2; D not resolved. V lost 0 bases, J lost 0 bases, and 11 bases lay in between. Germline lookup yields CDR1 WNHNN and CDR2 SYGVQD (reference sequence). The CDR3 is made up of 16 amino acids. The CDR3 coding sequence is TGCGCCAGCAGTGAGTCGCGGAACAGCCCTAACTATGGCTACACCTTC. This translates into CASSESRNSPNYGYTF.

A remark on this clone: At one boundary the junction diverges from the germline segment, which might be a read error. The rearrangement joins TRBV7-7 to TRBJ2-2, with TRBD2 matching 9 bases. The CDR3 has 17 amino acids. From germline, CDR1 is SSHAT and CDR2 FNYEAQ (reference sequence). Here the CDR3 DNA reads TGTGCTAGCAGCTTAAGTACTAGCGGGTCCTTGACCGGGGAGCTGTTTTTT. Translation gives CASSLSTSGSLTGELFF.

The chain has TRBV9 and TRBJ2-3; D remains ambiguous. CDR1 SGDLS and CDR2 YYNGEE come from the germline V gene. The germline V and J ends were trimmed by 0 bases and 2 bases, with 4 bases remaining between them. This CDR3 comprises 13 residues. In nucleotides, the CDR3 is TGTGCCAGCAGCGTAGATCTCACAGATACGCAGTATTTT. Its protein is CASSVDLTDTQYF.